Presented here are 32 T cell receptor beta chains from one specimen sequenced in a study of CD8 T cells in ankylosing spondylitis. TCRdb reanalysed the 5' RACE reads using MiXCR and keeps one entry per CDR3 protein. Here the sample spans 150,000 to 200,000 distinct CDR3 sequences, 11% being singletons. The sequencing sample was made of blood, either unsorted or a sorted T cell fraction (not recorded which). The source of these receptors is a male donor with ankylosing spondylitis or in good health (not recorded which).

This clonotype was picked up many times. Written as DNA, the CDR3 is TGCAGTGCTAGAGATATGAGGGACACTGAAGCTTTCTTT. Encoded protein: CSARDMRDTEAFF. This chain joins TRBV20-1 and TRBJ1-1; D call uncertain. CDR1 DFQATT and CDR2 SNEGSKA come from the germline V gene (reference sequence). This CDR3 comprises 13 residues. Trimming left V 0 bases short and J 3 bases short, with 8 bases between.

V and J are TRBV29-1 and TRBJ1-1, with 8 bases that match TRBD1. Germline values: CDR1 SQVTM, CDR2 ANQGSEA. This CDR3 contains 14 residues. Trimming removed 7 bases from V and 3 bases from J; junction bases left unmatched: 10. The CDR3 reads CSGKTGVGDTEAFF. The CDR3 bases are TGCAGCGGTAAGACAGGGGTTGGGGACACTGAAGCTTTCTTT.

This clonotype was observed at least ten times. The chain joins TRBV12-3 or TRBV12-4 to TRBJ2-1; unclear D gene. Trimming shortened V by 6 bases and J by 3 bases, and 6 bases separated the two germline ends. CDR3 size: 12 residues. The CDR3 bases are TGTGCCAGCAGGGAAGGCTACAATGAGCAGTTCTTC. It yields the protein CASREGYNEQFF.

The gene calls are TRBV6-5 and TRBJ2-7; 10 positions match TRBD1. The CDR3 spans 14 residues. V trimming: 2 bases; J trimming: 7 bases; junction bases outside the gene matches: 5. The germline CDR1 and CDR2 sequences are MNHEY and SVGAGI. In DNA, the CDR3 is TGTGCCAGCAGTTACGGACAGGGGGACGGGGAGCAGTACTTC. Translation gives CASSYGQGDGEQYF.

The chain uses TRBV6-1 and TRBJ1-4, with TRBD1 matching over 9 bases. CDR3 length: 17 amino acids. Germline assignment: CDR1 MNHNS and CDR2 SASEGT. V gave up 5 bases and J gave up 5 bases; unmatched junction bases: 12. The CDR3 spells CASSHRGTGTGNEKLFF. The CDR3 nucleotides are TGTGCCAGCAGTCATCGGGGGACCGGGACAGGGAATGAAAAACTGTTTTTT.

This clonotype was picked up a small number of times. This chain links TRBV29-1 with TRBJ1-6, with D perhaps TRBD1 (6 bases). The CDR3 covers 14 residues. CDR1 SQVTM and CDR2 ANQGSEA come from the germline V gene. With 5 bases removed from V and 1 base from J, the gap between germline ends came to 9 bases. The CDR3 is CSVKQGSYNSPLHF. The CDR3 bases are TGCAGCGTTAAACAGGGATCCTATAATTCACCCCTCCACTTT.

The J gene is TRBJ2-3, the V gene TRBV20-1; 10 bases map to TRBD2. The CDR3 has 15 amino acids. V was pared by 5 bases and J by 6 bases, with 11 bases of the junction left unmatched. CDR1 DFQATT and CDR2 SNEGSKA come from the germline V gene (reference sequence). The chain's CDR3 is CSAAPGLAIADTQYF. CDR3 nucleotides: TGCAGTGCTGCACCGGGACTAGCGATCGCGGATACGCAGTATTTT.

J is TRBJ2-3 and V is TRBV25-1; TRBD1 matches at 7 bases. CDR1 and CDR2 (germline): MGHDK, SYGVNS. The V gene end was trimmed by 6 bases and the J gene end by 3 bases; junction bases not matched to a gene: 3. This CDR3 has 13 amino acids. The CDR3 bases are TGTGCCAGCAGACCACAGGGGACAGATACGCAGTATTTT. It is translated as CASRPQGTDTQYF.

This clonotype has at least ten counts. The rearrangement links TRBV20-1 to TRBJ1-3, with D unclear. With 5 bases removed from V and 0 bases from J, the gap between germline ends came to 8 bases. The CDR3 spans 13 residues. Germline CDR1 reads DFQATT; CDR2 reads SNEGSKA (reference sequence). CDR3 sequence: CSASVLSGNTIYF. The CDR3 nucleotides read TGCAGTGCTTCGGTGCTCTCTGGAAACACCATATATTTT.

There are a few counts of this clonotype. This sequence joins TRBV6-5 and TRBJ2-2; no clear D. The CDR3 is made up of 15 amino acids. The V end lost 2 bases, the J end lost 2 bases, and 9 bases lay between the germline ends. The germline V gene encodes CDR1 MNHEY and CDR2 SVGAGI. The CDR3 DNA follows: TGTGCCAGCAGTTACGACCGGCGTAACACCGGGGAGCTGTTTTTT. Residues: CASSYDRRNTGELFF.

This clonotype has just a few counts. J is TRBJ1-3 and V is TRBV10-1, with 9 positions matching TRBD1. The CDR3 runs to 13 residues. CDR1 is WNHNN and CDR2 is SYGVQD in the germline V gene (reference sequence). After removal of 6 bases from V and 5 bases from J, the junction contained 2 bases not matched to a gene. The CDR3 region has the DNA TGCGCCAGCAGCGGGACAGGGAGAAACACCATATATTTT. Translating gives CASSGTGRNTIYF.

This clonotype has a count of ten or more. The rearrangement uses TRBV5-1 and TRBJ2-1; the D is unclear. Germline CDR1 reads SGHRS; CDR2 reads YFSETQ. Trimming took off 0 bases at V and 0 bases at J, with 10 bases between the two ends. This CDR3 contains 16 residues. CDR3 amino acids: CASSLANGPSYNEQFF. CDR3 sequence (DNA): TGCGCCAGCAGCTTGGCTAATGGGCCCTCCTACAATGAGCAGTTCTTC.

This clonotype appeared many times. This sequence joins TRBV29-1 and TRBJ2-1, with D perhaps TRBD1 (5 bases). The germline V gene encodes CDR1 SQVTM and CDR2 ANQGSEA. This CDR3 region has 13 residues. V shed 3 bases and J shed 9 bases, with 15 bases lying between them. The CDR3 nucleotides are TGCAGCGTTGATCCCGTTAGGGGCCTTGAGCAGTTCTTC. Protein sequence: CSVDPVRGLEQFF.

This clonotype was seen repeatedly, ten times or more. The CDR3 DNA sequence: TGTGCCAGCAGTTTCAAACTCTATGGCGTAGATACGCAGTATTTT. It codes for CASSFKLYGVDTQYF. The chain carries TRBV28 and TRBJ2-3; D ambiguous. This CDR3 is 15 amino acids long. V was pared by 3 bases and J by 5 bases, with 15 bases between. Germline V gives CDR1 MDHEN, CDR2 SYDVKM.

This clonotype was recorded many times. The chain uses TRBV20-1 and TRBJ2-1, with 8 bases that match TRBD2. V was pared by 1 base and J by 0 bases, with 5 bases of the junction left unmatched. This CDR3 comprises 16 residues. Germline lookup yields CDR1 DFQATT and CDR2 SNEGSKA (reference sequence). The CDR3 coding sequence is TGCAGTGCTAGAGGACTAGCGCCCAGCTCCTACAATGAGCAGTTCTTC. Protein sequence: CSARGLAPSSYNEQFF.

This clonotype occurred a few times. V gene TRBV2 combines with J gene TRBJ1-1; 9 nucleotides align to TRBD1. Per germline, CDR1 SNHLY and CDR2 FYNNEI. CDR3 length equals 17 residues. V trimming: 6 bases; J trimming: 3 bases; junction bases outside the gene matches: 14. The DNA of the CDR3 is TGTGCCAGCAGAGAGAAGTTACGGACAGGGGTAGACACTGAAGCTTTCTTT. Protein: CASREKLRTGVDTEAFF.

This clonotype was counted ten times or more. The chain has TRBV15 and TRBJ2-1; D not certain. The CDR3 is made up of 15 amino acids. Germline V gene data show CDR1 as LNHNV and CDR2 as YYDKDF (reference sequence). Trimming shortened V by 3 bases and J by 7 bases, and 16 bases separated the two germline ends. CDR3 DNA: TGTGCCACCAGCAGGTTTCGGGTTCCGTCTAATGAGCAGTTCTTC. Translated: CATSRFRVPSNEQFF.

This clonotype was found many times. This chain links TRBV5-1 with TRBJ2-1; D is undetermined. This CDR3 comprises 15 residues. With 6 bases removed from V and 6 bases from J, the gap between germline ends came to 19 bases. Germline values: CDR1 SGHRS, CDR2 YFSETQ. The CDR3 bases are TGCGCCAGCACCCCTCAGGCCCTCGGAAGCAATGAGCAGTTCTTC. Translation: CASTPQALGSNEQFF.

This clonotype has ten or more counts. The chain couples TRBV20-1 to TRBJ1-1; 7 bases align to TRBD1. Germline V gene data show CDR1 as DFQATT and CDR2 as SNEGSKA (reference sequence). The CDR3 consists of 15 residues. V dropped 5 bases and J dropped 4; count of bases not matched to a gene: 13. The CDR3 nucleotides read TGCAGTGCTCCGAACGCAGACAGGGCTTTCACTGAAGCTTTCTTT. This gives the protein CSAPNADRAFTEAFF.

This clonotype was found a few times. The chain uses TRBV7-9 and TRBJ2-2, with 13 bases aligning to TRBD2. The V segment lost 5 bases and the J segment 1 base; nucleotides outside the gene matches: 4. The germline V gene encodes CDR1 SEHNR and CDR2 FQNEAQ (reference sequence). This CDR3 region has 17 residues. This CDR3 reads CASSRTSGGLNTGELFF. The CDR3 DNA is TGTGCCAGCAGCAGGACTAGCGGGGGCTTGAACACCGGGGAGCTGTTTTTT.

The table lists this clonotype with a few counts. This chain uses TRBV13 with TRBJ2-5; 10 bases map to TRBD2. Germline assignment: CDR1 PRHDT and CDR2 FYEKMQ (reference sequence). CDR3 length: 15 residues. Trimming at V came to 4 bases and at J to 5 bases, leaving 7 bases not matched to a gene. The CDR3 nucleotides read TGTGCCAGCAGCTCCCAGCGGGGGGGTACGGAGACCCAGTACTTC. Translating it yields CASSSQRGGTETQYF. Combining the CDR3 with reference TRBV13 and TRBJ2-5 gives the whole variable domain AAGVIQSPRHLIKEKRETATLKCYPIPRHDTVYWYQQGPGQDPQFLISFYEKMQSDKGSIPDRFSAQQFSDYHSELNMSSLELGDSALYFCASSSQRGGTETQYFGPGTRLLVL.

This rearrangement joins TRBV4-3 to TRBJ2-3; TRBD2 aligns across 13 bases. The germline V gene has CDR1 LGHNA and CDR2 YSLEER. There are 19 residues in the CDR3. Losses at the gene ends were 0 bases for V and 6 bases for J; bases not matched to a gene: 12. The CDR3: CASSQDVLAGGSIADTQYF. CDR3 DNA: TGCGCCAGCAGCCAAGATGTACTAGCGGGGGGGAGTATAGCGGATACGCAGTATTTT.

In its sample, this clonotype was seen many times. The CDR3 reads CASSQAAGGRSEQYF. CDR3 DNA sequence: TGCGCCAGCAGCCAAGCAGCGGGAGGGCGGTCCGAGCAGTACTTC. V gene TRBV4-1 combines with J gene TRBJ2-7; TRBD2 agrees at 10 bases. V shed 1 base, J shed 6 bases, and the junction held 6 bases outside the gene matches. Germline V gene lookup returns CDR1 MGHRA and CDR2 YSYEKL. The CDR3 is made up of 15 amino acids.

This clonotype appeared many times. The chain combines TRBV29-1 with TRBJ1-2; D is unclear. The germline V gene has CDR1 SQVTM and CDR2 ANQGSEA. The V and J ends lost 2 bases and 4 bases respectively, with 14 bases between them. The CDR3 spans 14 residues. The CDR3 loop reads CSVEPDHIPYGYTF. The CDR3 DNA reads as TGCAGCGTTGAACCCGACCACATCCCCTATGGCTACACCTTC.

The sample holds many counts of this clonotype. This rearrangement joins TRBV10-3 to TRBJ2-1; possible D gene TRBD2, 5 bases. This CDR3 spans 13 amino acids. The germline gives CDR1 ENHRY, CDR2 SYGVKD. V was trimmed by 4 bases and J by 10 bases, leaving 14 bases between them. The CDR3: CAISAPRTGEQFF. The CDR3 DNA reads TGTGCCATCAGTGCGCCCCGGACGGGGGAGCAGTTCTTC.

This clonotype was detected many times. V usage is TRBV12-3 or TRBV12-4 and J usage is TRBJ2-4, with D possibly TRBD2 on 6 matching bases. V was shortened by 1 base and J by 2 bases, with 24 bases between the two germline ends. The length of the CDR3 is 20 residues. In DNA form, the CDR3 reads TGTGCCAGCAGTTTAGACCCCCTGGGGGTCGGGGGAAGTACCAAAAACATTCAGTACTTC. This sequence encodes CASSLDPLGVGGSTKNIQYF.

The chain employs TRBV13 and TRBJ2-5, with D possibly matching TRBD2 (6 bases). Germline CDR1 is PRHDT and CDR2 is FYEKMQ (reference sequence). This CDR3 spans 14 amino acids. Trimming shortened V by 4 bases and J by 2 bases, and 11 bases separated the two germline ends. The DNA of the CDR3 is TGTGCCAGCAGCTCCATTAGCGGTCAAGAGACCCAGTACTTC. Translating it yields CASSSISGQETQYF.

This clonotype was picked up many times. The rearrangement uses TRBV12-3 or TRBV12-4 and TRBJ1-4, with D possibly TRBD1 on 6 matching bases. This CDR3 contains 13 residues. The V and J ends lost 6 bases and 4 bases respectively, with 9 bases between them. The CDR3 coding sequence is TGTGCCAGCAGAGGGGGGGTTAATGAAAAACTGTTTTTT. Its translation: CASRGGVNEKLFF.

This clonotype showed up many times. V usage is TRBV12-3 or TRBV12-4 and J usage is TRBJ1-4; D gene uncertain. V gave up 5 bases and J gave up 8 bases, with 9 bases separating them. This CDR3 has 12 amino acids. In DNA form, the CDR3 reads TGTGCCAGCAGTCTACACTTCGAAAAACTGTTTTTT. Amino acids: CASSLHFEKLFF.

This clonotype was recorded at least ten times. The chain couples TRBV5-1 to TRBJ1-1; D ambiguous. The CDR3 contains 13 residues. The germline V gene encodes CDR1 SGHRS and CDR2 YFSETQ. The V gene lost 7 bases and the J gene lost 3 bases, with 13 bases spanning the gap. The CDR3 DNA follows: TGCGCCAGCTCCCCAACACGGTACACTGAAGCTTTCTTT. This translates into CASSPTRYTEAFF. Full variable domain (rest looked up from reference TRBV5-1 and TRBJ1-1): KAGVTQTPRYLIKTRGQQVTLSCSPISGHRSVSWYQQTPGQGLQFLFEYFSETQRNKGNFPGRFSGRQFSNSRSEMNVSTLELGDSALYLCASSPTRYTEAFFGQGTRLTVV.

CDR3 nucleotides: TGTGCCAGCAGAGCCATGATAGATCAGCCCCAGCATTTT. Its protein product is CASRAMIDQPQHF. The chain combines TRBV6-1 with TRBJ1-5; D remains ambiguous. V lost 6 bases and J 5 bases, leaving 11 bases between the germline ends. The germline gives CDR1 MNHNS, CDR2 SASEGT. CDR3 length equals 13 residues.

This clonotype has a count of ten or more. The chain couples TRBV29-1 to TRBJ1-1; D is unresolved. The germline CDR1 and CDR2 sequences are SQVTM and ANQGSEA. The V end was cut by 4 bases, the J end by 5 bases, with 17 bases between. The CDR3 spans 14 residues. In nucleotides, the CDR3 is TGCAGCGTTGCCGGTCGGGTCCGGGGTACTGAAGCTTTCTTT. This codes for CSVAGRVRGTEAFF.